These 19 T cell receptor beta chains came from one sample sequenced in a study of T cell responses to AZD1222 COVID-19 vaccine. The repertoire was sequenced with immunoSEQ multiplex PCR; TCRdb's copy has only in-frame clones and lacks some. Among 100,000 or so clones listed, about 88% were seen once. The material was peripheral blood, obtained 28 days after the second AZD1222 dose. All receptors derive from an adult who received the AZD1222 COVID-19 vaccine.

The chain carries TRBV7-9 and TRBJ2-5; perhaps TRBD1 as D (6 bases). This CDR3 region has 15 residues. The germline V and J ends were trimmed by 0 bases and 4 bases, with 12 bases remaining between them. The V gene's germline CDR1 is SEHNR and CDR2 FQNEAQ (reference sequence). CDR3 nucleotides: TGTGCCAGCAGCTTAGCGGCAGGGGTGGGAGAGACCCAGTACTTC. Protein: CASSLAAGVGETQYF.

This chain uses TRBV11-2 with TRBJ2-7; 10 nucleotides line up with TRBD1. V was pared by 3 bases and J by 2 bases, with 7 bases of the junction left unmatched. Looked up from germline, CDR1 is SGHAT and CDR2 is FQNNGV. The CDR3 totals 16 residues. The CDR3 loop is CASSFRGGTGAYEQYF. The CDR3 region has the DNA TGTGCCAGCAGCTTCCGAGGCGGGACAGGGGCCTACGAGCAGTACTTC.

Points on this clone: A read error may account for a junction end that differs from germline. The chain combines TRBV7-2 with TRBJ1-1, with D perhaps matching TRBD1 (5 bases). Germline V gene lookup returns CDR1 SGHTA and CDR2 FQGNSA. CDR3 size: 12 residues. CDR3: CASTLGVYEAFF. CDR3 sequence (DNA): TGTGCCAGCACCTTAGGGGTTTATGAAGCTTTCTTT. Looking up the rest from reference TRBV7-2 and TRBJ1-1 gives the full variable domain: GAGVSQSPSNKVTEKGKDVELRCDPISGHTALYWYRQSLGQGLEFLIYFQGNSAPDKSGLPSDRFSAERTGGSVSTLTIQRTQQEDSAVYLCASTLGVYEAFFGQGTRLTVV.

CDR3 residues: CASSTPYHEQFF. CDR3 sequence (DNA): TGTGCCAGCAGTACCCCGTACCATGAGCAGTTCTTC. This chain joins TRBV28 and TRBJ2-1; unclear D gene. CDR3 length: 12 amino acids. Trimming stripped 5 bases from V and 8 bases from J, with 10 bases between. Germline CDR1 and CDR2: MDHEN and SYDVKM.

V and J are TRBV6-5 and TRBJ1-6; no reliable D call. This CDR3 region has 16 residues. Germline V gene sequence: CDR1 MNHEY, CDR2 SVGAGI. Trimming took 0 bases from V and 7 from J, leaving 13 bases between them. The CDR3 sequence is CASSYSRLRQNSPLHF. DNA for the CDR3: TGTGCCAGCAGTTACTCGCGTTTACGGCAGAATTCACCCCTCCACTTT.

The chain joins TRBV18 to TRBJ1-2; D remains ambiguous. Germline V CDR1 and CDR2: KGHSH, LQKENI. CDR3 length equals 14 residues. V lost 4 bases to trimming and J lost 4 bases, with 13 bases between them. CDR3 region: CASSRADFTYGYTF. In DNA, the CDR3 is TGTGCCAGCTCACGGGCCGATTTTACCTATGGCTACACCTTC.

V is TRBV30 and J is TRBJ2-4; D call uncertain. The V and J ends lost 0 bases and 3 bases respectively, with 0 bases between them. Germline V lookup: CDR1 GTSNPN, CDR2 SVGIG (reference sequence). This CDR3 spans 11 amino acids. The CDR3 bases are TGTGCCTGGAGTGTCAAAAACATTCAGTACTTC. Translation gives CAWSVKNIQYF.

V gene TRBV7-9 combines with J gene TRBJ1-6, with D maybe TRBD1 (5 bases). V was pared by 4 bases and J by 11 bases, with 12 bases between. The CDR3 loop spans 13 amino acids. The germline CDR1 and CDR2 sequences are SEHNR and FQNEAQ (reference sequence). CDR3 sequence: CASSSGPGAPLHF. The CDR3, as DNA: TGTGCCAGCAGCTCGGGACCCGGAGCACCCCTCCACTTT. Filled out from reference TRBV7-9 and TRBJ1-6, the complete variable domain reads DTGVSQNPRHKITKRGQNVTFRCDPISEHNRLYWYRQTLGQGPEFLTYFQNEAQLEKSRLLSDRFSAERPKGSFSTLEIQRTEQGDSAMYLCASSSGPGAPLHFGNGTRLTVT.

CDR3 sequence (DNA): TGTGCCAGCAGTCCGTCGACCTACACCGGGGAGCTGTTTTTT. It yields the protein CASSPSTYTGELFF. V is TRBV6-4 and J is TRBJ2-2; D gene uncertain. CDR3 length: 14 residues. V was pared by 5 bases and J by 3 bases, with 10 bases between. Germline CDR1 is MRHNA and CDR2 is SNTAGT.

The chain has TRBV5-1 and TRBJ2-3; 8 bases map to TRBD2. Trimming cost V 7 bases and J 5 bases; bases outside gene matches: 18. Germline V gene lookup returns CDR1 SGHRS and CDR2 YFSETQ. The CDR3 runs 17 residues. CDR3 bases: TGCGCCAGCCGCCTGCAAGGCCCCCCTCTAGCGGGAGATACGCAGTATTTT. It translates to CASRLQGPPLAGDTQYF.

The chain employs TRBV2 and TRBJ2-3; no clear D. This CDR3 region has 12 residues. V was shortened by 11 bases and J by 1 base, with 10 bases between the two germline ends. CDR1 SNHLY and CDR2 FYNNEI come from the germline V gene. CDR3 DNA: TGTGCCGGAAATCTAGGCACAGATACGCAGTATTTT. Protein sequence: CAGNLGTDTQYF. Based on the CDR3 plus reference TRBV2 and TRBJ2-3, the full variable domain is EPEVTQTPSHQVTQMGQEVILRCVPISNHLYFYWYRQILGQKVEFLVSFYNNEISEKSEIFDDQFSVERPDGSNFTLKIRSTKLEDSAMYFCAGNLGTDTQYFGPGTRLTVL.

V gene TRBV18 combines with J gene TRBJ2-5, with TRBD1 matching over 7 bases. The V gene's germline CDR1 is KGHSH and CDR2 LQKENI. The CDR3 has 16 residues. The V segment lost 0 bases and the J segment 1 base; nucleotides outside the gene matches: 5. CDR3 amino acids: CASSPPLQGSQETQYF. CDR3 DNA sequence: TGTGCCAGCTCACCACCGTTACAGGGGTCCCAAGAGACCCAGTACTTC.

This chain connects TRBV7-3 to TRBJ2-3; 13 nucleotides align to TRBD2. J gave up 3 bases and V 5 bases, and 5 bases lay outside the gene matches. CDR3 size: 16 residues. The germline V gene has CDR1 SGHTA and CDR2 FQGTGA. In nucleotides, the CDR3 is TGTGCCAGCAGCCTGAGACTAGCGGGAGGAACAGATACGCAGTATTTT. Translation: CASSLRLAGGTDTQYF. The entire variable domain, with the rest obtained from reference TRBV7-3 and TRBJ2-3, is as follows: GAGVSQTPSNKVTEKGKYVELRCDPISGHTALYWYRQSLGQGPEFLIYFQGTGAADDSGLPNDRFFAVRPEGSVSTLKIQRTERGDSAVYLCASSLRLAGGTDTQYFGPGTRLTVL.

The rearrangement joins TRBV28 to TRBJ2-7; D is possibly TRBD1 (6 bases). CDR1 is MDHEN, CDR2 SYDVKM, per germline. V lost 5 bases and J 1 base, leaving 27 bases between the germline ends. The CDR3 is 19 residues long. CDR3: CASSVIAPNGTLPSYEQYF. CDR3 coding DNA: TGTGCCAGCAGTGTTATTGCCCCAAACGGGACACTTCCATCCTACGAGCAGTACTTC.

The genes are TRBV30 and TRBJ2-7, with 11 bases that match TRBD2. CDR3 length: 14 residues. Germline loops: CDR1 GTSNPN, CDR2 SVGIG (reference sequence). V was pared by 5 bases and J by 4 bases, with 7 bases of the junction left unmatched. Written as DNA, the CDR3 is TGTGCCTGGGGACGTCTAGCGGGGGGATACGAGCAGTACTTC. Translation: CAWGRLAGGYEQYF.

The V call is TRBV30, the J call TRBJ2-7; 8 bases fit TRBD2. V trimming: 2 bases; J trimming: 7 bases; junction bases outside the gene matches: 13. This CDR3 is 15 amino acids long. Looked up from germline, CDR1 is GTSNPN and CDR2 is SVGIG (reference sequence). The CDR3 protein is CAWSPTLAGTGEQYF. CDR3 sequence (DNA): TGTGCCTGGAGTCCAACCTTAGCGGGAACGGGGGAGCAGTACTTC.

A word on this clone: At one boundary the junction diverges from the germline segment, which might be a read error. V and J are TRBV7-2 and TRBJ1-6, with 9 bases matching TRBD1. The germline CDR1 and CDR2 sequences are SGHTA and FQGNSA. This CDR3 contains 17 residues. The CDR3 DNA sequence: TGTGCCAGCAGTCCTACCGGGACAGGGCTTTATACTTCACCCCTCCACTTT. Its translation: CASSPTGTGLYTSPLHF. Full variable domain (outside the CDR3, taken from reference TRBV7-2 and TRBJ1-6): GAGVSQSPSNKVTEKGKDVELRCDPISGHTALYWYRQSLGQGLEFLIYFQGNSAPDKSGLPSDRFSAERTGGSVSTLTIQRTQQEDSAVYLCASSPTGTGLYTSPLHFGNGTRLTVT.

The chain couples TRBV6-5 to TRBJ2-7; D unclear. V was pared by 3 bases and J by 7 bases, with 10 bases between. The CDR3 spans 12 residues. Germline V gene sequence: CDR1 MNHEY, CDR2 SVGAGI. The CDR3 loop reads CASSYEGREQYF. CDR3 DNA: TGTGCCAGCAGTTATGAAGGTAGGGAGCAGTACTTC.

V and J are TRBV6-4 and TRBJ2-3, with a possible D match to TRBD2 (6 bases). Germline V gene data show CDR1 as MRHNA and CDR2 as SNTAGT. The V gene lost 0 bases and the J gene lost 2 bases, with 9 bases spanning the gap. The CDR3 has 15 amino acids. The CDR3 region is CASSDSASVTDTQYF. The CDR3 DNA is TGTGCCAGCAGTGACTCTGCTAGCGTCACAGATACGCAGTATTTT.